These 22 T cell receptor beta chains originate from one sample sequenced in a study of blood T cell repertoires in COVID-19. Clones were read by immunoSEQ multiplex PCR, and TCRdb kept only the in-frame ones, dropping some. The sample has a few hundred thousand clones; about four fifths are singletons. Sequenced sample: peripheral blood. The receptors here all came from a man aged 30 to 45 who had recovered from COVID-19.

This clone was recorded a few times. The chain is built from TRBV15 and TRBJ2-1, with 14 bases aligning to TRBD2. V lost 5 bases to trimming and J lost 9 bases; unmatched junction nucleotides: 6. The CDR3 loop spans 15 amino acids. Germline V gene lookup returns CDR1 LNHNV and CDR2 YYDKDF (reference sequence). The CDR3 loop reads CATSPRTSGGSEQFF. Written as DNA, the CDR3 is TGTGCCACCAGCCCCCGGACTAGCGGGGGGAGTGAGCAGTTCTTC.

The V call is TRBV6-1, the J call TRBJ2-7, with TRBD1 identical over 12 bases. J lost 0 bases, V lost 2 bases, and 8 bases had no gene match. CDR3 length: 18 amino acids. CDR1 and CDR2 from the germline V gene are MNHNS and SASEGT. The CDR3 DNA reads TGTGCCAGCAGTGAATATCTGGGACAGGGGGCCAGCTCCTACGAGCAGTACTTC. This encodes CASSEYLGQGASSYEQYF.

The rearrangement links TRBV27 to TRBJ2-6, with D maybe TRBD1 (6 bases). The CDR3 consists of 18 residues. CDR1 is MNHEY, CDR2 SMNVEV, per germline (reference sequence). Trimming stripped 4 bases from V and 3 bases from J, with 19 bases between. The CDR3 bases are TGTGCCAGCAGTTCCGACAGGACGGGGAAGGGTGGGGCCAACGTCCTGACTTTC. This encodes CASSSDRTGKGGANVLTF.

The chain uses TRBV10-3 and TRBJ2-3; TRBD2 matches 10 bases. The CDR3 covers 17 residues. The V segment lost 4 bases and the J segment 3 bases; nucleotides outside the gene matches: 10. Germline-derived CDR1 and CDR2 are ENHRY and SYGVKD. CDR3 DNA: TGTGCCATCAGTGGGTTGGTAGCGGGGGGCCGGACAGATACGCAGTATTTT. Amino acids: CAISGLVAGGRTDTQYF.

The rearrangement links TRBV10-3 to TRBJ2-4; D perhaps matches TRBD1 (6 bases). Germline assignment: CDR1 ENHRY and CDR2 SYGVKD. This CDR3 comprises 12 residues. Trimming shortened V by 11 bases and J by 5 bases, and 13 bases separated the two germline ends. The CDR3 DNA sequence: TGTGCCTCAGGGGAAGCGGAAAACATTCAGTACTTC. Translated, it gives CASGEAENIQYF.

DNA for the CDR3: TGTGCCAGCAGCTTAACCAGGGTGGAAGAAGCTTTCTTT. It specifies CASSLTRVEEAFF. The V gene is TRBV7-3, the J gene TRBJ1-1, with D possibly matching TRBD1 (5 bases). The germline V gene encodes CDR1 SGHTA and CDR2 FQGTGA. This CDR3 is 13 amino acids long. The germline V and J ends were trimmed by 0 bases and 8 bases, with 10 bases remaining between them.

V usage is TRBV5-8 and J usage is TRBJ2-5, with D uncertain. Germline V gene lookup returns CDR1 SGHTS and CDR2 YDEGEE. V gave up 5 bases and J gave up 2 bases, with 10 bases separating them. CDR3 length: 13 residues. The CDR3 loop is CASSFQIQETQYF. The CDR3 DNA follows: TGTGCCAGCAGTTTCCAGATACAAGAGACCCAGTACTTC.

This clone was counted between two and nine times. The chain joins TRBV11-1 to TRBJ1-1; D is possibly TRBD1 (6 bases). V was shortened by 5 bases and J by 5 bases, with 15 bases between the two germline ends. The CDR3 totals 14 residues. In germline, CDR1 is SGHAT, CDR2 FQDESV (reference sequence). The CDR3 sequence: CASSRTTGLTEAFF. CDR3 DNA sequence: TGTGCCAGCAGCCGTACCACAGGGTTAACTGAAGCTTTCTTT.

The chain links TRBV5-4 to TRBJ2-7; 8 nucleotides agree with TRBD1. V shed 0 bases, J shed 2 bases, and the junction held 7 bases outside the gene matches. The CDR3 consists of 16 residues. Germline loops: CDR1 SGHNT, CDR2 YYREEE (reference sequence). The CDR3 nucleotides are TGTGCCAGCAGCTTGGGACCGGGACAGGCCCCCTACGAGCAGTACTTC. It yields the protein CASSLGPGQAPYEQYF.

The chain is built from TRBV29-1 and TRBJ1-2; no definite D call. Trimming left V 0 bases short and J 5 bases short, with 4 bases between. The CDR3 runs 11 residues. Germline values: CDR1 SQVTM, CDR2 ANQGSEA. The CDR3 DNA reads TGCAGCGTTGAAGACAGATATGGCTACACCTTC. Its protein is CSVEDRYGYTF.

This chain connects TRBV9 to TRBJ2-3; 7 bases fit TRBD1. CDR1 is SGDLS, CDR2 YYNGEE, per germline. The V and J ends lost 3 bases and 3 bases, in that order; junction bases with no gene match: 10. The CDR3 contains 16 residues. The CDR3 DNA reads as TGTGCCAGCAGCGAACCGACAGGGCTCTCTACAGATACGCAGTATTTT. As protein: CASSEPTGLSTDTQYF.

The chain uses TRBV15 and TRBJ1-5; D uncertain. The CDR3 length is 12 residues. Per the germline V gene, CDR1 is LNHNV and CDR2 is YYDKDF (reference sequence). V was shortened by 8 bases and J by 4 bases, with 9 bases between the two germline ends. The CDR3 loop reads CATAEGNQPQHF. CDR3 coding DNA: TGTGCCACCGCTGAGGGTAATCAGCCCCAGCATTTT.

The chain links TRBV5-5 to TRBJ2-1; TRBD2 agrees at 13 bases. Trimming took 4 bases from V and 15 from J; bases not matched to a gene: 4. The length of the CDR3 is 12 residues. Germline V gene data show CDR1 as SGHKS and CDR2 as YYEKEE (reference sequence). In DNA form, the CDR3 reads TGTGCCAGCAGCACTAGCGGGGGGGCTAGGTTCTTC. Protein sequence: CASSTSGGARFF.

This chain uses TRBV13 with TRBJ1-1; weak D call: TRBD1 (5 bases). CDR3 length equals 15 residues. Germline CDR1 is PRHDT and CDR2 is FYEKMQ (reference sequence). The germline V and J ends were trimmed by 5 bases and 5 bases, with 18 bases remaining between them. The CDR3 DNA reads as TGTGCCAGCAGCACCTCGGGGGTCGGGGAGACTGAAGCTTTCTTT. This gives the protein CASSTSGVGETEAFF. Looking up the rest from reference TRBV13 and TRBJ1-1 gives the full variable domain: AAGVIQSPRHLIKEKRETATLKCYPIPRHDTVYWYQQGPGQDPQFLISFYEKMQSDKGSIPDRFSAQQFSDYHSELNMSSLELGDSALYFCASSTSGVGETEAFFGQGTRLTVV.

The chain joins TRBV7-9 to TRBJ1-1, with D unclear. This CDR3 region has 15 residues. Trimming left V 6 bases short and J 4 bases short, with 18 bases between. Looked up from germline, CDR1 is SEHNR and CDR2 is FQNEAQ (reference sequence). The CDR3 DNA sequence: TGTGCCAGCAGGACTTCATTGGGTGAGGTCACTGAAGCTTTCTTT. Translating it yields CASRTSLGEVTEAFF.

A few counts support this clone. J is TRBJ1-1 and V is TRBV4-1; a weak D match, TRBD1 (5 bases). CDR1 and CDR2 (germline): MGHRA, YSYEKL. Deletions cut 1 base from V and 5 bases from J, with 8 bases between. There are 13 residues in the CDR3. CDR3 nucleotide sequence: TGCGCCAGCAGCCAAGTGGGGCAGACTGAAGCTTTCTTT. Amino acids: CASSQVGQTEAFF.

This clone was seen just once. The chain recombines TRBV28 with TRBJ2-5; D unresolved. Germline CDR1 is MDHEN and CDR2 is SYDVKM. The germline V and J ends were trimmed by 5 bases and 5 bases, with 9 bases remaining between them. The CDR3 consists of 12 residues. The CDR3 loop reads CASSRSGETQYF. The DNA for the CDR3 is TGTGCCAGCAGTAGGTCCGGGGAGACCCAGTACTTC.

CDR3 residues: CASKGRRMNTEAFF. The CDR3 DNA sequence: TGTGCCAGCAAGGGCAGGAGGATGAACACTGAAGCTTTCTTT. This chain joins TRBV28 and TRBJ1-1; no reliable D call. This CDR3 is built from 14 residues. The germline V and J ends were trimmed by 7 bases and 0 bases, with 12 bases remaining between them. Germline CDR1 and CDR2: MDHEN and SYDVKM. Filled out from reference TRBV28 and TRBJ1-1, the complete variable domain reads DVKVTQSSRYLVKRTGEKVFLECVQDMDHENMFWYRQDPGLGLRLIYFSYDVKMKEKGDIPEGYSVSREKKERFSLILESASTNQTSMYLCASKGRRMNTEAFFGQGTRLTVV.

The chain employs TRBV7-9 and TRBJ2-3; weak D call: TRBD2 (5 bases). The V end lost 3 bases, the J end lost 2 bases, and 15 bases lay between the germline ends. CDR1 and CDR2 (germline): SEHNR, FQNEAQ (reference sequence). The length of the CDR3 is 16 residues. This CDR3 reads CASSFGATTITDTQYF. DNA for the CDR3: TGTGCCAGCAGCTTTGGAGCCACGACTATCACAGATACGCAGTATTTT. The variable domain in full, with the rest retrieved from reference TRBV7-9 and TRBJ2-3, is DTGVSQNPRHKITKRGQNVTFRCDPISEHNRLYWYRQTLGQGPEFLTYFQNEAQLEKSRLLSDRFSAERPKGSFSTLEIQRTEQGDSAMYLCASSFGATTITDTQYFGPGTRLTVL.

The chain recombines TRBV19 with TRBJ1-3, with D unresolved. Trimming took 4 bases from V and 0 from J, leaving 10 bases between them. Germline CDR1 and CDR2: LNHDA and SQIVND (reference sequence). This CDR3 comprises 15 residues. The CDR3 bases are TGTGCCAGTAGTAAAAGTGGGAGCTCTGGAAACACCATATATTTT. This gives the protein CASSKSGSSGNTIYF.

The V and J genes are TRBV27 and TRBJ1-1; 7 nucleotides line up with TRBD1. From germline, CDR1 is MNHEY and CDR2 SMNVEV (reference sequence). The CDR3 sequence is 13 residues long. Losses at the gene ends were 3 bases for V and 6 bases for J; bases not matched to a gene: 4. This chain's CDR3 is CASSLTGPSEAFF. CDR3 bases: TGTGCCAGCAGTTTGACAGGGCCGTCTGAAGCTTTCTTT.

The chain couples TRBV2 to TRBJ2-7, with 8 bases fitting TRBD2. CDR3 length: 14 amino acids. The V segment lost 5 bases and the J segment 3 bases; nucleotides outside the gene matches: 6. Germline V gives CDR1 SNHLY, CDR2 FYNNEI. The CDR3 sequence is CASSQGLAGYEQYV. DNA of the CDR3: TGTGCCAGCAGTCAGGGGCTAGCGGGCTACGAGCAGTACGTC.